These T cell receptor beta chains were read from a single sample in a study of OX40 agonist ivuxolimab in advanced cancers. Clones were read by immunoSEQ multiplex PCR, and TCRdb kept only the in-frame ones, dropping some. The table lists roughly 66,000 clones, roughly four fifths of them singletons, with roughly 2.5% in the top ten. Source: CD4+ or CD8+ T cells sorted from blood, taken in a trial of the OX40 agonist ivuxolimab. The receptors derive from an adult with an advanced solid tumor such as melanoma, head and neck, liver or kidney cancer. CDR3s include the opening cysteine and the closing phenylalanine or tryptophan. D genes are given only for firm matches. A clone size is listed for some rows: how often the clone was seen (once, few, many), or a class if it is expanded.

d_gene	v_gene	j_gene	abundance	CDR3nt	CDR3aa
TRBD1	TRBV5-4	TRBJ2-2	-	TGTGCCAGCAGCTCACAGGGGGCGAACACCGGGGAGCTGTTTTTT	CASSSQGANTGELFF
-	TRBV5-1	TRBJ2-6	-	TGCGCCAGCAGCAAGGGGTTTGCCCCAGGAGGGGCCAACGTCCTGACTTTC	CASSKGFAPGGANVLTF
TRBD2	TRBV30	TRBJ2-5	once	TGTGCCTGGACTAGCGGGAACCAAGAGACCCAGTACTTC	CAWTSGNQETQYF
-	TRBV7-2	TRBJ1-4	-	TGTGCCAGCAGCTTTACTAGTTCGCCGCAGACTAATGAAAAACTGTTTTTT	CASSFTSSPQTNEKLFF
TRBD1	TRBV16	TRBJ2-3	-	TGTGCCAGCAGCCACCCGGACAGGGGCACAGATACGCAGTATTTT	CASSHPDRGTDTQYF
TRBD1	TRBV11-3	TRBJ1-4	once	TGTGCCAGCAGCTCCCCAACAGGGGCGTCGGAAAAACTGTTTTTT	CASSSPTGASEKLFF
TRBD1	TRBV10-1	TRBJ2-3	-	TGCGCCAGCAGTGAGTATGGGGACAGGGCCCCTAGCACAGATACGCAGTATTTT	CASSEYGDRAPSTDTQYF
TRBD1	TRBV4-3	TRBJ2-4	-	TGCGCCAGCAGCCAAGAGGGCCAGGGGGTCCTTCAGTACTTC	CASSQEGQGVLQYF
TRBD1	TRBV19	TRBJ1-1	-	TGTGCCAGTAGTATAGGGACAGGGTTCACTGAAGCTTTCTTT	CASSIGTGFTEAFF
-	TRBV7-2	TRBJ2-2	-	TGTGCCAGCAGCTCACCGCGCGGGGTGAACACCGGGGAGCTGTTTTTT	CASSSPRGVNTGELFF
TRBD1	TRBV15	TRBJ1-5	-	TGTGCCACCAGCAGCGGGACAGGATTCAATCAGCCCCAGCATTTT	CATSSGTGFNQPQHF
TRBD2	TRBV12-5	TRBJ2-1	once	TGTGCTAGTGGTTTGGGACGAGCGGGATACAATGAGCAGTTCTTC	CASGLGRAGYNEQFF
TRBD2	TRBV7-2	TRBJ2-3	-	TGTGCCAGCAGCTCTTACAGGGCGGGAGGGCCGACAGATACGCAGTATTTT	CASSSYRAGGPTDTQYF
-	TRBV5-1	TRBJ1-4	-	TGCGCCAGCAGCATATCAGGGTCTCCTAATGAAAAACTGTTTTTT	CASSISGSPNEKLFF
-	TRBV18	TRBJ1-1	-	TGTGCCAGCTCACTGGGACTCTTGAACACTGAAGCTTTCTTT	CASSLGLLNTEAFF
-	TRBV11-3	TRBJ2-1	-	TGTGCCAGCAGCGACGGCAGCCTAAGCTCCTACAATGAGCAGTTCTTC	CASSDGSLSSYNEQFF
TRBD2	TRBV27	TRBJ2-7	once	TGTGCCAGCAGCCCCACGGAGGGAGGGCGCTACGAGCAGTACTTC	CASSPTEGGRYEQYF
-	TRBV19	TRBJ1-2	-	TGTGCCAGTACCCTCAATTCCCTTGCCTCACCAATTAACTATGGCTACACCTTC	CASTLNSLASPINYGYTF
TRBD2	TRBV28	TRBJ2-1	-	TGTGCCAGCAGTTTACCCCTAGCGGACAATGAGCAGTTCTTC	CASSLPLADNEQFF
-	TRBV29-1	TRBJ2-2	-	TGCAGCGTTGACCAGGGGCACACCGGGGAGCTGTTTTTT	CSVDQGHTGELFF
-	TRBV30	TRBJ2-7	-	TGTGCCTGGAGCAATGGTGGGGTTGGCTTATACGAGCAGTACTTC	CAWSNGGVGLYEQYF
TRBD1	TRBV12-5	TRBJ2-5	-	TGTGCTAGTGGTGGGACAGGGCAACTCCAAGAGACCCAGTACTTC	CASGGTGQLQETQYF
-	TRBV28	TRBJ1-1	few	TGTGCCAGCAGTGCTGGGGGGGGCCGCTGGTATGCTTTCTTT	CASSAGGGRWYAFF
TRBD1	TRBV19	TRBJ2-7	-	TGTGCCAGTAGTATCCAGGGGGCACTTTACGAGCAGTACTTC	CASSIQGALYEQYF
TRBD1	TRBV7-2	TRBJ2-7	-	TGTGCCAGCAGCCTCGACAGGGCCGAGCAGTACTTC	CASSLDRAEQYF
TRBD1	TRBV11-2	TRBJ1-1	-	TGTGCCAGCAGCTTCCGATGGACAGGGGCTGAAGCTTTCTTT	CASSFRWTGAEAFF
-	TRBV28	TRBJ2-2	-	TGTGCCAGCAGTATGACAGACCATCACACCGGGGAGCTGTTTTTT	CASSMTDHHTGELFF
-	TRBV5-1	TRBJ2-5	-	TGCGCCAGCAGCTCCAGGGATCGGGAGACCCAGTACTTC	CASSSRDRETQYF
TRBD2	TRBV6-1	TRBJ2-2	few	TGTGCCAGCAGTGAGGGACTAGCGGGGCTCAACACCGGGGAGCTGTTTTTT	CASSEGLAGLNTGELFF
TRBD1	TRBV5-1	TRBJ2-7	few	TGCGCCAGCAGTAAAACAGGGGGTTCCTACGAGCAGTACTTC	CASSKTGGSYEQYF
-	TRBV5-1	TRBJ2-5	-	TGCGCCAGCAGCAAGAGGCAGGGTGGGTTGGCCCAGTACTTC	CASSKRQGGLAQYF